What follows is one TCR beta chain and its context. Antigen specificity is unknown. The use of genomic DNA as template underpinned the TCR beta VDJ and CDR3 profiling. TCRdb called the reads again in MiXCR, with one record for every CDR3 protein. The sample holds roughly 160,000 distinct CDR3 sequences, about 60% seen once. The data were taken from a study of CD8+CD57+ T cells in acquired aplastic anemia. General study findings and limits: It was found that fewer than 35 CD8+ CDR3 sequences were shared between patients and controls.

Material for sequencing was sorted CD4+, CD8+, or CD8+CD57+ T cells (not recorded which) from PBMCs. The TCR was taken from a human donor in good health.

In nucleotides, the CDR3 is TGTGCCAGCAGTTCCGGGATTGAAGCTTTCTTT. Encoded protein: CASSSGIEAFF. The chain couples TRBV12-3 or TRBV12-4 to TRBJ1-1; D is uncertain. V lost 4 bases, J lost 7 bases, and 7 bases lay in between. CDR3 length: 11 residues.